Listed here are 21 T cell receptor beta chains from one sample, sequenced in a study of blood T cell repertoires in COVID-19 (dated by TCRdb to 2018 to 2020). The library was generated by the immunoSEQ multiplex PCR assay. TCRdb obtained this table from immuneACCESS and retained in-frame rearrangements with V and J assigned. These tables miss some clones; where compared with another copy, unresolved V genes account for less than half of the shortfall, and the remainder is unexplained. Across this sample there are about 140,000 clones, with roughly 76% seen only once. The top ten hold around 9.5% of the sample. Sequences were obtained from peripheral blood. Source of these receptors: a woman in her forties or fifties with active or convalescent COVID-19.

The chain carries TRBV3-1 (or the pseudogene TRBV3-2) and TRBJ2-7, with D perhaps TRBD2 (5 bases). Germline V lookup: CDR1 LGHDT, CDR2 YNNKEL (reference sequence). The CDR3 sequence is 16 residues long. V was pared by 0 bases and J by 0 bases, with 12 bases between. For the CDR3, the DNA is TGTGCCAGCAGCCAAGAGCCGGGGAGAAGCTCCTACGAGCAGTACTTC. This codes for CASSQEPGRSSYEQYF.

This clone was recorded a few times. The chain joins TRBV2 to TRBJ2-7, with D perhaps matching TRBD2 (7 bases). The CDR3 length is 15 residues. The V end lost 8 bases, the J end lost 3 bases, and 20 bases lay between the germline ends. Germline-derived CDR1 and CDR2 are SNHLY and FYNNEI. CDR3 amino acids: CASSAERGRVYEQYF. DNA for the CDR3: TGTGCCAGCTCCGCAGAGAGGGGGAGGGTCTACGAGCAGTACTTC.

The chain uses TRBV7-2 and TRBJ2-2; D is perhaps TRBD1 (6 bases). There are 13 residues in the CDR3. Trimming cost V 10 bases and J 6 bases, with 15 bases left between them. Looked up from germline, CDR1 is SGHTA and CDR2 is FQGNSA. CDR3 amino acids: CAKRDTGAGELFF. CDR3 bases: TGTGCCAAACGGGACACTGGAGCCGGGGAGCTGTTTTTT.

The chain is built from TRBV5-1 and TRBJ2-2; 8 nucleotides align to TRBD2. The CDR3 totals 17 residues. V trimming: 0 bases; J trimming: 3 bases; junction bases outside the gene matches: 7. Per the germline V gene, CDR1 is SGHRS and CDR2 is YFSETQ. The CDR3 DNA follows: TGCGCCAGCAGCTTGGTTCGGGAGGGCCCTGACACCGGGGAGCTGTTTTTT. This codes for CASSLVREGPDTGELFF.

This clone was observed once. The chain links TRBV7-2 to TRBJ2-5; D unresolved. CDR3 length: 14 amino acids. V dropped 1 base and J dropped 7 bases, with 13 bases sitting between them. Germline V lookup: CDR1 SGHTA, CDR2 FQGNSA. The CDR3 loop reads CASSLDAGVGTQYF. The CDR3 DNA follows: TGTGCCAGCAGCTTAGATGCAGGCGTCGGGACCCAGTACTTC.

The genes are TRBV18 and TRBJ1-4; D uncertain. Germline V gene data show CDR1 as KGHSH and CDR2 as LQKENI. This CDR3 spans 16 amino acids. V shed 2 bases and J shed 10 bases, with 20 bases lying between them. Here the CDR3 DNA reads TGTGCCAGCTCACCAAGTGGAGGCGTGGATCTCGCAAAACTGTTTTTT. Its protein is CASSPSGGVDLAKLFF.

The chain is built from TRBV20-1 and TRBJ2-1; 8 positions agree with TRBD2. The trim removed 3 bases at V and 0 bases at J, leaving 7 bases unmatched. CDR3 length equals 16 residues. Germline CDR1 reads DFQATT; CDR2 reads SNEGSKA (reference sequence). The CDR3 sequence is CSASGAGGVSYNEQFF. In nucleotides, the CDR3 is TGCAGTGCTAGTGGGGCGGGGGGAGTCTCCTACAATGAGCAGTTCTTC.

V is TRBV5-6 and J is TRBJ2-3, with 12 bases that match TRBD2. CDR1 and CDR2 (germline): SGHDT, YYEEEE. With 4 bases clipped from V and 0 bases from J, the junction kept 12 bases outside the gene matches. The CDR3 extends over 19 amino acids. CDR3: CASSLGGTSGFSSTDTQYF. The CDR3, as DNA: TGTGCCAGCAGCCTGGGCGGGACTAGCGGGTTTTCTAGCACAGATACGCAGTATTTT.

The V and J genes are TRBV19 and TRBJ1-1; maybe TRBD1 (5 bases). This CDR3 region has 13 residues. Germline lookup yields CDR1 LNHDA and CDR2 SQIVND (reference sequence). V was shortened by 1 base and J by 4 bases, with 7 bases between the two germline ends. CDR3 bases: TGTGCCAGTAGTATAGGGGGCAGCACTGAAGCTTTCTTT. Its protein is CASSIGGSTEAFF.

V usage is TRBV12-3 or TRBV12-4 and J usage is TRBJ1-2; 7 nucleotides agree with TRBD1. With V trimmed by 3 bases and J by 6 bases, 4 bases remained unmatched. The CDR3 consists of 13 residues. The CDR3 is CASSFNRGHGYTF. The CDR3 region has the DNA TGTGCCAGCAGTTTTAACAGGGGTCATGGCTACACCTTC.

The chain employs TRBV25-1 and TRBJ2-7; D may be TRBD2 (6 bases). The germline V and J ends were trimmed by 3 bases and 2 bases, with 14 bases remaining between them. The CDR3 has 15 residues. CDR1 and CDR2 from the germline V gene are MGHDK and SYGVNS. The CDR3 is CASSDGGRFPYEQYF. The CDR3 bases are TGTGCCAGCAGTGACGGAGGGAGGTTTCCCTACGAGCAGTACTTC.

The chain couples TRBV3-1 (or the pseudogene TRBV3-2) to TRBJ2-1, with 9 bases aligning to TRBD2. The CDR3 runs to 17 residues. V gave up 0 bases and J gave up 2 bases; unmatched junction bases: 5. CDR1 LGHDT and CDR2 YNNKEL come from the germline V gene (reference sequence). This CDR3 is CASSQDRSGGPYNEQFF. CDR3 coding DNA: TGTGCCAGCAGCCAAGATCGGAGCGGGGGGCCCTACAATGAGCAGTTCTTC.

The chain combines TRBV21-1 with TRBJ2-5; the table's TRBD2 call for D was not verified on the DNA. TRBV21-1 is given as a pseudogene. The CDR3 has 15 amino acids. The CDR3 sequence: CASSRTWEVQETQYF. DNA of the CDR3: TGTGCCAGCAGCCGTACGTGGGAGGTCCAAGAGACCCAGTACTTC.

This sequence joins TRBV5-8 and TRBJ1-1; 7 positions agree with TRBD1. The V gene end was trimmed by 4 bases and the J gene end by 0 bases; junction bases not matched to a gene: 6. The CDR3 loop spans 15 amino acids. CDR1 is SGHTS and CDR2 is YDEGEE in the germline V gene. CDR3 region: CASSPRQGVNTEAFF. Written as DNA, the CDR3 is TGTGCCAGCAGCCCCAGACAGGGAGTGAACACTGAAGCTTTCTTT.

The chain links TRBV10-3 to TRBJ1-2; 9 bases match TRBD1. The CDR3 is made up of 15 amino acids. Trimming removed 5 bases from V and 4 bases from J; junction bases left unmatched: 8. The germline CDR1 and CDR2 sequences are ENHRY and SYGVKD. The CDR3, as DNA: TGTGCCATCAGTCTACCGGGACAGGGCAGCTATGGCTACACCTTC. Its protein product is CAISLPGQGSYGYTF.

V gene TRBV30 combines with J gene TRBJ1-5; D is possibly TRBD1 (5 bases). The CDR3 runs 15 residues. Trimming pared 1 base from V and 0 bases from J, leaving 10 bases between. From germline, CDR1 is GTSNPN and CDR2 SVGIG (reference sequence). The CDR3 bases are TGTGCCTGGAGTGATGGGGCGTATAGCAATCAGCCCCAGCATTTT. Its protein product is CAWSDGAYSNQPQHF.

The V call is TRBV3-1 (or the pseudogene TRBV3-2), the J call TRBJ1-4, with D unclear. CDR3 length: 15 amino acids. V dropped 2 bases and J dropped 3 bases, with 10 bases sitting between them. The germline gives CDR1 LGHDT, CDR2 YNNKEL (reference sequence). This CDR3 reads CASSQIRSSNEKLFF. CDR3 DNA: TGTGCCAGCAGCCAAATACGGAGTTCTAATGAAAAACTGTTTTTT.

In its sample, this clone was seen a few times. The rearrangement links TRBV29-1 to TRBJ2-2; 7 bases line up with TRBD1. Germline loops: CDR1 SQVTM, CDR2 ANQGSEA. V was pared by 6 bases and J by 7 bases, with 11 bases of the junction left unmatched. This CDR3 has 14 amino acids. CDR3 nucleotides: TGCAGCGTGGTCACCGGGACAGCGAACGGGGAGCTGTTTTTT. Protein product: CSVVTGTANGELFF.

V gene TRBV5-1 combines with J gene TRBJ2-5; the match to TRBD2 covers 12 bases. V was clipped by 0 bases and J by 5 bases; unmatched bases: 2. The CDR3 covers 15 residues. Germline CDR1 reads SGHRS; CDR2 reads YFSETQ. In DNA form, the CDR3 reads TGCGCCAGCAGCTTGGCCCTAGCGGGAGGGGAGACCCAGTACTTC. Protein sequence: CASSLALAGGETQYF.

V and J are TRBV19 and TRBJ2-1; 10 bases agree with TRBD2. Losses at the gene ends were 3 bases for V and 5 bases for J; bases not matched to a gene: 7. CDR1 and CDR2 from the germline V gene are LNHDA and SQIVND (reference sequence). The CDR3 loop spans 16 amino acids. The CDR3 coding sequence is TGTGCCAGTAGTATGTCTTTCCTAGCGGGGGACAATGAGCAGTTCTTC. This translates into CASSMSFLAGDNEQFF.

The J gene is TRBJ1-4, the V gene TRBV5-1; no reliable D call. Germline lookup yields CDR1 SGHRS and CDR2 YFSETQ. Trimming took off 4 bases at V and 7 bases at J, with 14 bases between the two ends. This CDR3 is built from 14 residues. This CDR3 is CASSAGRVAEKLFF. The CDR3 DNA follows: TGCGCCAGCAGCGCCGGGAGGGTCGCTGAAAAACTGTTTTTT.